A single sample is the source of the 23 T cell receptor beta chains below, sequenced in a study of tumor-infiltrating lymphocytes in oesophageal squamous cell carcinoma. TCRdb re-called the PCR reads through MiXCR, storing one row per CDR3 protein. This sample carries roughly 17,000 distinct CDR3 sequences, around 50% of them seen once, and the ten largest clones take around 41%. Sequencing was done on a sample of normal esophageal tissue next to the tumor. The source of these receptors is a female donor with esophageal squamous cell carcinoma.

This clonotype showed up many times. The rearrangement joins TRBV6-2 or TRBV6-3 to TRBJ2-7; no firm D call. CDR3 length equals 14 residues. V lost 3 bases, J lost 1 base, and 10 bases lay in between. Germline V lookup: CDR1 MNHEY, CDR2 SVGEGT. CDR3 sequence: CASSYKVTSYEQYF. In DNA form, the CDR3 reads TGTGCCAGCAGTTATAAGGTCACATCCTACGAGCAGTACTTC.

The table lists this clonotype with many counts. This chain links TRBV28 with TRBJ1-2, with no clear D. Trimming took 2 bases from V and 1 from J, leaving 14 bases between them. Germline-derived CDR1 and CDR2 are MDHEN and SYDVKM. The CDR3 runs 16 residues. As DNA, the CDR3 is TGTGCCAGCAGTTTAGGTGGAGGGAATCTTAACTATGGCTACACCTTC. This codes for CASSLGGGNLNYGYTF.

The sample holds a few counts of this clonotype. The chain couples TRBV7-6 to TRBJ2-6; D ambiguous. This CDR3 has 16 residues. V was clipped by 1 base and J by 2 bases, with 9 bases between them. CDR1 is SGHVS and CDR2 is FNYEAQ in the germline V gene. In DNA form, the CDR3 reads TGTGCCAGCAGCTTAGGAGGAGCGACTGGGGCCAACGTCCTGACTTTC. Translation: CASSLGGATGANVLTF.

The chain has TRBV12-3 or TRBV12-4 and TRBJ1-6; D not resolved. The J call may be faulty, since TRBJ1-5 better matches the DNA end. This CDR3 spans 14 amino acids. The CDR3 spells CASSFRYSNQPQHF. In nucleotides, the CDR3 is TGTGCCAGCAGTTTTCGGTATAGCAATCAGCCCCAGCATTTT.

The chain employs TRBV2 and TRBJ2-1, with 13 bases lining up with TRBD2. The junction had 4 bases not matched to a gene; V was cut back by 7 bases and J by 4 bases. Germline V gene lookup returns CDR1 SNHLY and CDR2 FYNNEI. The CDR3 length is 15 residues. The CDR3 loop is CASKQGLAGYNEQFF. The CDR3 bases are TGTGCCAGCAAGCAGGGACTAGCGGGGTACAATGAGCAGTTCTTC.

The chain combines TRBV6-2 or TRBV6-3 with TRBJ1-1; D is ambiguous. V lost 6 bases, J lost 4 bases, and 15 bases lay in between. The CDR3 length is 14 residues. CDR1 MNHEY and CDR2 SVGEGT come from the germline V gene. DNA of the CDR3: TGTGCCAGCAGCGGTTTCGGGTTTAGCACTGAAGCTTTCTTT. Its protein is CASSGFGFSTEAFF.

The rearrangement uses TRBV7-2 and TRBJ1-2; unclear D gene. The germline gives CDR1 SGHTA, CDR2 FQGNSA. This CDR3 spans 16 amino acids. Trimming left V 3 bases short and J 6 bases short, with 20 bases between. The CDR3 bases are TGTGCCAGCAGCTTGGATCGCTACCTAAGCCCCCATGGCTACACCTTC. Amino acid sequence: CASSLDRYLSPHGYTF.

The chain joins TRBV7-8 to TRBJ2-7; 8 nucleotides line up with TRBD2. TRBJ2-6 explains the end of the DNA better; the J call may be wrong. The CDR3 loop spans 18 amino acids. The germline gives CDR1 SGHVS, CDR2 FQNEAQ. This CDR3 is CASSLRGLDFTGANVLTF. The CDR3 DNA sequence: TGTGCCAGCAGCTTAAGGGGACTAGATTTCACTGGGGCCAACGTCCTGACTTTC.

This chain joins TRBV7-9 and TRBJ2-3, with D possibly matching TRBD2 (6 bases). The CDR3 loop spans 13 amino acids. Germline values: CDR1 SEHNR, CDR2 FQNEAQ (reference sequence). The germline V and J ends were trimmed by 5 bases and 4 bases, with 10 bases remaining between them. The CDR3 nucleotides are TGTGCCAGCAGCAGAATAGCGGCAGATACGCAGTATTTT. Protein: CASSRIAADTQYF. Drawing the rest from reference TRBV7-9 and TRBJ2-3, the complete variable domain is DTGVSQNPRHKITKRGQNVTFRCDPISEHNRLYWYRQTLGQGPEFLTYFQNEAQLEKSRLLSDRFSAERPKGSFSTLEIQRTEQGDSAMYLCASSRIAADTQYFGPGTRLTVL.

At least ten counts were recorded for this clonotype. V and J are TRBV12-3 or TRBV12-4 and TRBJ2-2, with 7 bases lining up with TRBD2. The V and J ends lost 5 bases and 2 bases, in that order; junction bases with no gene match: 5. The CDR3 loop spans 15 amino acids. The CDR3 sequence: CASSASGSNTGELFF. CDR3 DNA sequence: TGTGCCAGCAGTGCTAGCGGCTCAAACACCGGGGAGCTGTTTTTT.

This clonotype appeared many times. CDR3 coding DNA: TGTGCCAGCAGCTTAGGAGCTAGCACAGATACGCAGTATTTT. It encodes CASSLGASTDTQYF. The rearrangement uses TRBV7-2 and TRBJ2-3; D uncertain. Trimming left V 1 base short and J 0 bases short, with 5 bases between. There are 14 residues in the CDR3. CDR1 is SGHTA and CDR2 is FQGNSA in the germline V gene.

In this sample, this clonotype turned up a few times. The chain joins TRBV7-2 to TRBJ2-7; D possibly corresponds to TRBD2 (6 bases). The CDR3 runs to 15 residues. V lost 4 bases and J 0 bases, leaving 13 bases between the germline ends. Germline CDR1 and CDR2: SGHTA and FQGNSA. CDR3 amino acids: CASSSYRTNSYEQYF. CDR3 nucleotide sequence: TGTGCCAGCAGCTCCTACCGGACTAACTCCTACGAGCAGTACTTC.

This clonotype was detected only a few times. The chain has TRBV20-1 and TRBJ2-5; D uncertain. The J call may be in error: the DNA end matches TRBJ2-1 better. This CDR3 is 12 amino acids long. Germline values: CDR1 DFQATT, CDR2 SNEGSKA (reference sequence). This CDR3 is CSARGPYNEQFF. The CDR3 nucleotides read TGCAGTGCTAGAGGTCCTTACAATGAGCAGTTCTTC.

This clonotype appeared a few times. This chain links TRBV7-6 with TRBJ2-5, with a tentative D call TRBD1 (6 bases). With the DNA end fitting TRBJ2-1 better, the J assignment may be wrong. Germline V gene sequence: CDR1 SGHVS, CDR2 FNYEAQ. The CDR3 is 16 amino acids. CDR3 in DNA: TGTGCCAGCAGCTTGTTACCGGGACAAGCATACAATGAGCAGTTCTTC. Translated: CASSLLPGQAYNEQFF.

This clonotype was picked up many times. The chain joins TRBV24-1 to TRBJ1-2; D possibly corresponds to TRBD1 (5 bases). CDR1 is KGHDR, CDR2 SFDVKD, per germline. This CDR3 is built from 17 residues. Trimming removed 6 bases at V and 6 bases at J, with 25 bases between. The CDR3 protein is CATSRGDGSTIFDGYTF. In DNA, the CDR3 is TGTGCCACCAGTCGGGGGGACGGATCGACCATATTTGATGGCTACACCTTC.

DNA for the CDR3: TGTGCCAGCAGTAGAACAGGGGACCCCGAGGGAGATACGCAGTATTTT. It yields the protein CASSRTGDPEGDTQYF. V usage is TRBV28 and J usage is TRBJ2-3; TRBD1 matches 7 bases. Trimming took 5 bases from V and 5 from J; bases not matched to a gene: 13. The CDR3 extends over 16 amino acids. Germline CDR1 is MDHEN and CDR2 is SYDVKM.

In its sample, this clonotype is medium-sized. The chain combines TRBV7-6 with TRBJ1-2, with D perhaps matching TRBD1 (5 bases). The germline V gene has CDR1 SGHVS and CDR2 FNYEAQ. Trimming cost V 1 base and J 4 bases, with 10 bases left between them. This CDR3 comprises 14 residues. CDR3 coding DNA: TGTGCCAGCAGCTTAGAGGCAGGGACCTATGGCTACACCTTC. It is translated as CASSLEAGTYGYTF.

In its sample, this clonotype is medium-sized. The chain links TRBV7-2 to TRBJ2-7; D is unclear. Trimming took 3 bases from V and 0 from J, leaving 9 bases between them. This CDR3 contains 14 residues. Per the germline V gene, CDR1 is SGHTA and CDR2 is FQGNSA. CDR3 amino acids: CASSFPESSYEQYF. The CDR3 nucleotides are TGTGCCAGCAGCTTCCCTGAGAGCTCCTACGAGCAGTACTTC. Looking up the rest from reference TRBV7-2 and TRBJ2-7 gives the full variable domain: GAGVSQSPSNKVTEKGKDVELRCDPISGHTALYWYRQSLGQGLEFLIYFQGNSAPDKSGLPSDRFSAERTGGSVSTLTIQRTQQEDSAVYLCASSFPESSYEQYFGPGTRLTVT.

The chain joins TRBV7-8 to TRBJ2-1; TRBD2 matches 11 bases. Germline assignment: CDR1 SGHVS and CDR2 FQNEAQ. CDR3 size: 15 residues. The V gene end was trimmed by 5 bases and the J gene end by 3 bases; junction bases not matched to a gene: 3. The CDR3 region has the DNA TGTGCCAGCAGCCTGGGACTAGCGGTCTACAATGAGCAGTTCTTC. Its translation: CASSLGLAVYNEQFF.

This clonotype was recorded a few times. This rearrangement joins TRBV28 to TRBJ2-1, with unresolved D. Germline CDR1 is MDHEN and CDR2 is SYDVKM. The CDR3 has 15 residues. Trimming cost V 4 bases and J 7 bases, with 17 bases left between them. The CDR3 is CASSSLLGPQNEQFF. Written as DNA, the CDR3 is TGTGCCAGCAGTTCCCTGCTCGGCCCACAAAATGAGCAGTTCTTC.

The chain is built from TRBV7-2 and TRBJ2-1, with TRBD1 matching over 9 bases. The trim removed 1 base at V and 8 bases at J, leaving 9 bases unmatched. CDR3 length: 16 residues. Germline V gene lookup returns CDR1 SGHTA and CDR2 FQGNSA. The CDR3 nucleotides are TGTGCCAGCAGCTTAGGGCGGGACAGGGCTTTGGATGAGCAGTTCTTC. Its translation: CASSLGRDRALDEQFF.

This clonotype was detected only a few times. The CDR3 DNA sequence: TGTGCCAGTAGTATAGGGGGGGGGGCCGTCGAGCAGTACTTC. This gives the protein CASSIGGGAVEQYF. The chain links TRBV19 to TRBJ2-7; D might be TRBD2 (7 bases). Trimming removed 1 base from V and 6 bases from J, with 13 bases in between. CDR3 size: 14 residues. Germline V gene data show CDR1 as LNHDA and CDR2 as SQIVND (reference sequence).

The chain employs TRBV7-6 and TRBJ2-3, with 8 positions matching TRBD2. Germline lookup yields CDR1 SGHVS and CDR2 FNYEAQ. This CDR3 is 16 amino acids long. V lost 3 bases and J lost 6; bases outside the gene matches: 11. The CDR3 is CASSLGPGGGLDTQYF. The CDR3 nucleotides read TGTGCCAGCAGCTTGGGCCCGGGGGGGGGGTTGGATACGCAGTATTTT.